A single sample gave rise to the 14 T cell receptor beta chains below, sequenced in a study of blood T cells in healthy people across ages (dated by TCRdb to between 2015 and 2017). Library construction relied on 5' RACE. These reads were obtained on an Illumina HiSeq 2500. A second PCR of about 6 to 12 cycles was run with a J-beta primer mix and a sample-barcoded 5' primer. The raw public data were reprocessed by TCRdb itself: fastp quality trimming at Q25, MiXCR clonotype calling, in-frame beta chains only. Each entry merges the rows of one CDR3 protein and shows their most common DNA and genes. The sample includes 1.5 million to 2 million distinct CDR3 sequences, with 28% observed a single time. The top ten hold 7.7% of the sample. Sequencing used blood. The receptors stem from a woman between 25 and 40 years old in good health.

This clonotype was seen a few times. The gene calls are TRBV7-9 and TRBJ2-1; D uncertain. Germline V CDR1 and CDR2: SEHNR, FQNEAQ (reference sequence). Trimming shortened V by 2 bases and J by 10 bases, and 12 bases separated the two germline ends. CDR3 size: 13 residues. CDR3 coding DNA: TGTGCCAGCAGCTTACCGAGGTTTGGCGAGCAGTTCTTC. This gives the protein CASSLPRFGEQFF. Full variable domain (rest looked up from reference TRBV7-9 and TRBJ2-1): DTGVSQNPRHKITKRGQNVTFRCDPISEHNRLYWYRQTLGQGPEFLTYFQNEAQLEKSRLLSDRFSAERPKGSFSTLEIQRTEQGDSAMYLCASSLPRFGEQFFGPGTRLTVL.

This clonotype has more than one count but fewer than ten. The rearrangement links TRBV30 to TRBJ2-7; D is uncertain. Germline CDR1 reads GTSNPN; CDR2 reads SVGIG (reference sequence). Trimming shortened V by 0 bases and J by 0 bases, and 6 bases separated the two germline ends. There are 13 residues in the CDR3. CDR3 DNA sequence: TGTGCCTGGAGTGTACCGAGCTCCTACGAGCAGTACTTC. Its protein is CAWSVPSSYEQYF.

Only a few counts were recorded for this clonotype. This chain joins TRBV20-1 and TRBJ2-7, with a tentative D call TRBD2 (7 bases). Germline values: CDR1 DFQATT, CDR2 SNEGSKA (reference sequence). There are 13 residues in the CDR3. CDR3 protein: CRGPGGIKNEQYF. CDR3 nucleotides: TGCCGGGGGCCGGGGGGCATAAAAAACGAGCAGTACTTC.

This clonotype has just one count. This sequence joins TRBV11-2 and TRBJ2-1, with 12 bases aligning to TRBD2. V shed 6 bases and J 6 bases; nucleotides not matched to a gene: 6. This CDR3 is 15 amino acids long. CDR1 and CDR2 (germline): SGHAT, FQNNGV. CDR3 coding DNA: TGTGCCAGCAGTGGAGGACTAGCGGGACCCAATGAGCAGTTCTTC. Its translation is CASSGGLAGPNEQFF.

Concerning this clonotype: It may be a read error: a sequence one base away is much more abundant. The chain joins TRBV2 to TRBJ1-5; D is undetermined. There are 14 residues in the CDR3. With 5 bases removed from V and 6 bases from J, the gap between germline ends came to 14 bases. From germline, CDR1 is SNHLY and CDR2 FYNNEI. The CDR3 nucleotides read TGTGCCAGCAGTTTTTGGGAGGGCAGTCAGCCCCAGCATTTT. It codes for CASSFWEGSQPQHF.

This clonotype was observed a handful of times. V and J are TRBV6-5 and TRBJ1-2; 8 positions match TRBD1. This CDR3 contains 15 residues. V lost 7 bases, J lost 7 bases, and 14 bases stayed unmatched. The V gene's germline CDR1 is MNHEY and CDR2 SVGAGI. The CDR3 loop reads CASTRGGRGPGGYTF. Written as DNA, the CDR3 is TGTGCCAGCACCAGGGGTGGCAGGGGGCCGGGTGGCTACACCTTC.

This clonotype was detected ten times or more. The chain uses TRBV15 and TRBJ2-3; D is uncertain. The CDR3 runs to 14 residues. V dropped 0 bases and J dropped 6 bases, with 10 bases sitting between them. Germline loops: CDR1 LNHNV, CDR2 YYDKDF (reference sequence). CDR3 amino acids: CATSRDSRSDTQYF. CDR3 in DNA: TGTGCCACCAGCAGAGATAGTCGTAGCGATACGCAGTATTTT. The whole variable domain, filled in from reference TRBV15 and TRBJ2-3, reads DAMVIQNPRYQVTQFGKPVTLSCSQTLNHNVMYWYQQKSSQAPKLLFHYYDKDFNNEADTPDNFQSRRPNTSFCFLDIRSPGLGDTAMYLCATSRDSRSDTQYFGPGTRLTVL.

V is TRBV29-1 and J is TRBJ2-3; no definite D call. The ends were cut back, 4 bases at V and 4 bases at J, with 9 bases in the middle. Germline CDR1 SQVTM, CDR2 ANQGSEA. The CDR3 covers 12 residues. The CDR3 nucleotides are TGCAGCGTTGGTGTCAGCGCAGATACGCAGTATTTT. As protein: CSVGVSADTQYF.

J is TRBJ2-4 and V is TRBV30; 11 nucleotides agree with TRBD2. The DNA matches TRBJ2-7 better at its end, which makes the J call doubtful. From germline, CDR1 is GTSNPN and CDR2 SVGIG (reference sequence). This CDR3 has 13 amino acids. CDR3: CAWSVLAGDEQYF. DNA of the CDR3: TGTGCCTGGAGTGTACTAGCGGGAGACGAGCAGTACTTC.

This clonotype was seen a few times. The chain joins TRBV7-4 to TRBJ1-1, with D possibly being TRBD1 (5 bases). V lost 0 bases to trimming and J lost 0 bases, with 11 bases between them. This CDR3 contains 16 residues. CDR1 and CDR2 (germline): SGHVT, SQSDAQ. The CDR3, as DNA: TGTGCCAGCAGCTTAGCTTCGGGCAGGGTGAACACTGAAGCTTTCTTT. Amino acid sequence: CASSLASGRVNTEAFF. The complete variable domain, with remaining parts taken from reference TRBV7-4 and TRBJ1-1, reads GAGVSQSPRYKVAKRGRDVALRCDSISGHVTLYWYRQTLGQGSEVLTYSQSDAQRDKSGRPSGRFSAERPERSVSTLKIQRTEQGDSAVYLCASSLASGRVNTEAFFGQGTRLTVV.

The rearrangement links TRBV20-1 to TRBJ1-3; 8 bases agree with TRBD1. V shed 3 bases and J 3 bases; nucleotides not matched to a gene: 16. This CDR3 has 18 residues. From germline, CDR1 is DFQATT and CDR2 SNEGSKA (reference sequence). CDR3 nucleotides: TGCAGTGCTAGCTCCCTGGTGAGCAGGGGGCTGGTTGGAAACACCATATATTTT. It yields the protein CSASSLVSRGLVGNTIYF.

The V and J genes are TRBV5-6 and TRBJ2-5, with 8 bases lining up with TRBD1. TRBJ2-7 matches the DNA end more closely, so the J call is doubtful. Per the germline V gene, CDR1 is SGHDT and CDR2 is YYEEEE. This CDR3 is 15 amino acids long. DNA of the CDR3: TGTGCCAGCAGCCCATCGGGACAGGTATACTACGAGCAGTACTTC. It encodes CASSPSGQVYYEQYF.

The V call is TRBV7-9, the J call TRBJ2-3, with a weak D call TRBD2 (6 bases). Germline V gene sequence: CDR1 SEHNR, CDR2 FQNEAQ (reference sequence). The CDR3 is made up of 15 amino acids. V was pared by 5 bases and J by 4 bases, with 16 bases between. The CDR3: CASSPVLSGADTQYF. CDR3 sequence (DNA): TGTGCCAGCAGCCCGGTCCTTTCGGGAGCAGATACGCAGTATTTT.

DNA of the CDR3: TGTGCCAGCAGCCCCGGGAACAGGGGCTCCCCCCTCCACTTT. It codes for CASSPGNRGSPLHF. The gene calls are TRBV7-2 and TRBJ1-6, with 7 bases fitting TRBD1. This CDR3 region has 14 residues. V dropped 5 bases and J dropped 13; count of bases not matched to a gene: 11. The germline gives CDR1 SGHTA, CDR2 FQGNSA.